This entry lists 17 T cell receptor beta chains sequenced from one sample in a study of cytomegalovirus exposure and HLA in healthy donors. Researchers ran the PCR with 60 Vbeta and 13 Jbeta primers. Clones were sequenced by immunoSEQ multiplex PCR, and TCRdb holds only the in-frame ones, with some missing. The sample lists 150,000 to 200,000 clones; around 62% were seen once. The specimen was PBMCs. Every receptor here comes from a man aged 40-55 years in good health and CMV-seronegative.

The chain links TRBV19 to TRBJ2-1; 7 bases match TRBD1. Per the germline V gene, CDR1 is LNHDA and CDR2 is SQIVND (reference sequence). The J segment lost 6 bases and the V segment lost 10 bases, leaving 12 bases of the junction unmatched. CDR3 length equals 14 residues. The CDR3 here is CATRFGTAANEQFF. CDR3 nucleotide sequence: TGTGCCACTAGGTTCGGGACAGCGGCCAATGAGCAGTTCTTC.

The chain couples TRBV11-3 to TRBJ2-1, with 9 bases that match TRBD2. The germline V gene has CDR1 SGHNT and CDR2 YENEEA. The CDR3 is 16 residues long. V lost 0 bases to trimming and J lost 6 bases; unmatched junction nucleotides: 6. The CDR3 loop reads CASSLDSDSGGNEQFF. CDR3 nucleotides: TGTGCCAGCAGCTTAGATTCAGATAGCGGGGGCAATGAGCAGTTCTTC.

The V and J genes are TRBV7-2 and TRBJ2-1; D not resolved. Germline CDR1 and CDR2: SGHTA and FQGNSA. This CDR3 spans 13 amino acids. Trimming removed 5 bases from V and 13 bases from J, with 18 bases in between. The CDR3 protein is CASSPFPGLVQFF. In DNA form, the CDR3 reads TGTGCCAGCAGCCCTTTCCCTGGGCTTGTACAGTTCTTC.

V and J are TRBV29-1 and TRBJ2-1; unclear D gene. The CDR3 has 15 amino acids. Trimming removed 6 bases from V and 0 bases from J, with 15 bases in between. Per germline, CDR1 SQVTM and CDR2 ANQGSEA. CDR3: CSVGTDSSSYNEQFF. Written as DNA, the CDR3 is TGCAGCGTAGGTACCGACTCGAGCTCCTACAATGAGCAGTTCTTC.

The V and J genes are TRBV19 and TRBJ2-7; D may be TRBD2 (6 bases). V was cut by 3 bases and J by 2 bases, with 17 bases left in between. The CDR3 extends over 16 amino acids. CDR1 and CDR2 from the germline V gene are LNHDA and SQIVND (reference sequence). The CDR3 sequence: CASSIRGRLGAYEQYF. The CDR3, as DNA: TGTGCCAGTAGTATTCGGGGCCGACTAGGGGCCTACGAGCAGTACTTC. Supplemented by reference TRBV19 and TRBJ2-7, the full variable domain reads DGGITQSPKYLFRKEGQNVTLSCEQNLNHDAMYWYRQDPGQGLRLIYYSQIVNDFQKGDIAEGYSVSREKKESFPLTVTSAQKNPTAFYLCASSIRGRLGAYEQYFGPGTRLTVT.

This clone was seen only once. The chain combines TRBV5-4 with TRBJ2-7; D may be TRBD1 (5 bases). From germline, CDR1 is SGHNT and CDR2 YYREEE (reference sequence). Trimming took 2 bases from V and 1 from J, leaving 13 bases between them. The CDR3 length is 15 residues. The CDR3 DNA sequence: TGTGCCAGCAGCTTTTACGACAGTCCTTCCTACGAGCAGTACTTC. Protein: CASSFYDSPSYEQYF. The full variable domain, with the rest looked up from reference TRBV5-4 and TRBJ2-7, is ETGVTQSPTHLIKTRGQQVTLRCSSQSGHNTVSWYQQALGQGPQFIFQYYREEENGRGNFPPRFSGLQFPNYSSELNVNALELDDSALYLCASSFYDSPSYEQYFGPGTRLTVT.

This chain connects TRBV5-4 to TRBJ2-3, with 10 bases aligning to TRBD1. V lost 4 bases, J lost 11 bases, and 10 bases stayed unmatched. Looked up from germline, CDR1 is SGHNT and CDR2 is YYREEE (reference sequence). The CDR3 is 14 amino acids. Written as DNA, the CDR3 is TGTGCCAGCAGCCGGGACAGGGGAAGGTCGGGGCAGTATTTT. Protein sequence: CASSRDRGRSGQYF.

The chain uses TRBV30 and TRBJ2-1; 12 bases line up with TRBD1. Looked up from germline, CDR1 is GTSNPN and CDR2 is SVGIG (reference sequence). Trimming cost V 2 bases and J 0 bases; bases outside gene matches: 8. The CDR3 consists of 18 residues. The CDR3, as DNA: TGTGCCTGGAGTTTTGGGACAGGGGGCCGCAGCTCCTACAATGAGCAGTTCTTC. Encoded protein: CAWSFGTGGRSSYNEQFF.

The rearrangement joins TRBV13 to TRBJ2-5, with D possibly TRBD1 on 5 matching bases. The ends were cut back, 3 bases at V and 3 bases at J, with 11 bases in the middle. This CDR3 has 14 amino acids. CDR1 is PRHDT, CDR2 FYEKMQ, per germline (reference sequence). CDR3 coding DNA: TGTGCCAGCAGCTTGGGCAGGGCTGAAGAGACCCAGTACTTC. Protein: CASSLGRAEETQYF.

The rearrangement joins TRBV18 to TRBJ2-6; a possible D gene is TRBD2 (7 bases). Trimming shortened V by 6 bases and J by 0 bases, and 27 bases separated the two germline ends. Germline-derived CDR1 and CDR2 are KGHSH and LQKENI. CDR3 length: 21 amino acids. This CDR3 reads CASSSRGADPEKFSGANVLTF. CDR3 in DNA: TGTGCCAGCTCCTCCCGGGGGGCAGATCCTGAGAAATTCTCTGGGGCCAACGTCCTGACTTTC.

As DNA, the CDR3 is TGTGCCAGCAGCTTAGGGGACAGGGAAGGGATTGGCTACACCTTC. This encodes CASSLGDREGIGYTF. The chain joins TRBV7-2 to TRBJ1-2, with 9 bases matching TRBD1. The CDR3 runs 15 residues. Germline V lookup: CDR1 SGHTA, CDR2 FQGNSA. The V gene end was trimmed by 1 base and the J gene end by 7 bases; junction bases not matched to a gene: 7.

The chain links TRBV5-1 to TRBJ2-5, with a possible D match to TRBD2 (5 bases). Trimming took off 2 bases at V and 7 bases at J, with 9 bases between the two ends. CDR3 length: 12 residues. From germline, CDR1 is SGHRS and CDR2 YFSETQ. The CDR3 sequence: CASSLLEATQYF. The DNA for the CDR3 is TGCGCCAGCAGCTTACTAGAGGCGACCCAGTACTTC. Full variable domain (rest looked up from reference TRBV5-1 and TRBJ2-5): KAGVTQTPRYLIKTRGQQVTLSCSPISGHRSVSWYQQTPGQGLQFLFEYFSETQRNKGNFPGRFSGRQFSNSRSEMNVSTLELGDSALYLCASSLLEATQYFGPGTRLLVL.

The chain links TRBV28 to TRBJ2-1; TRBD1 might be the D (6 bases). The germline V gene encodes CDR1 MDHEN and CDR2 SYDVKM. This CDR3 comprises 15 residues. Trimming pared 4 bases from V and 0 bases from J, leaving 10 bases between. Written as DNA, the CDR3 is TGTGCCAGCAGTTCTACAGGGAGCTCCTACAATGAGCAGTTCTTC. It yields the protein CASSSTGSSYNEQFF.

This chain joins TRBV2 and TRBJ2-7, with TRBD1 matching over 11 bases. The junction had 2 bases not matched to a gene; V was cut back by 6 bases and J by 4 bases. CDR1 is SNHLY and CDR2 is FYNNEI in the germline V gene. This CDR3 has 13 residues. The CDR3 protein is CASSRDRGYEQYF. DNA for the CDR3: TGTGCCAGCAGCCGGGACAGGGGGTACGAGCAGTACTTC.

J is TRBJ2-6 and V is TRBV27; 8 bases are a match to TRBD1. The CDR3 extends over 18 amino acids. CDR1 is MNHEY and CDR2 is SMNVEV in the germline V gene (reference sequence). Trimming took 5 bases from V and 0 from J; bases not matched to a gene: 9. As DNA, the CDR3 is TGTGCCAGCAGTCTTGGACAGGGCCCTATCTCTGGGGCCAACGTCCTGACTTTC. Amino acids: CASSLGQGPISGANVLTF.

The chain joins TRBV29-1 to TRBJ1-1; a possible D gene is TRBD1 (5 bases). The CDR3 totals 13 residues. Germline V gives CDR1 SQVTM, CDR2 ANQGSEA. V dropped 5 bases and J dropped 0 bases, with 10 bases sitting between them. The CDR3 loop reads CSVFGAMNTEAFF. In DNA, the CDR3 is TGCAGCGTTTTTGGGGCGATGAACACTGAAGCTTTCTTT.

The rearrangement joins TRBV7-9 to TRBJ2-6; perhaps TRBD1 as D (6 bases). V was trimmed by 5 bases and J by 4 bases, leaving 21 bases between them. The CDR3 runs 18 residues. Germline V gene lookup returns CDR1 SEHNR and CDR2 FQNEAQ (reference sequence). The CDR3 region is CASSPLGRGLSGANVLTF. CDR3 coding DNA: TGTGCCAGCAGCCCTCTGGGCAGGGGTCTCTCAGGGGCCAACGTCCTGACTTTC. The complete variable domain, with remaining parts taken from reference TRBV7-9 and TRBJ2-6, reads DTGVSQNPRHKITKRGQNVTFRCDPISEHNRLYWYRQTLGQGPEFLTYFQNEAQLEKSRLLSDRFSAERPKGSFSTLEIQRTEQGDSAMYLCASSPLGRGLSGANVLTFGAGSRLTVL.